The present TCR beta chain was sequenced within a study of shared clonotypes between healthy human individuals. The repertoire was sequenced with immunoSEQ multiplex PCR; TCRdb's copy has only in-frame clones and lacks some. This table has roughly 2 million clones, under 97% appearing once. Germline V lookup: CDR1 MNHNY, CDR2 SVGAGI (reference sequence). This CDR3 region has 15 residues. The V gene end was trimmed by 5 bases and the J gene end by 3 bases; junction bases not matched to a gene: 9. The sample was naive CD4+ T cells sorted from blood. Subset given: CD45RA+ positively selected. The TCR originated in a man in his late teens or twenties in good health. The V gene is TRBV6-6, the J gene TRBJ1-1, with TRBD1 matching over 7 bases. The CDR3 region is CASSTLGTEDTEAFF. The CDR3 DNA sequence: TGTGCCAGCAGTACCCTGGGGACAGAGGACACTGAAGCTTTCTTT.